Listed here are 11 T cell receptor beta chains from one sample, sequenced in a study of cytomegalovirus exposure and HLA in healthy donors. PCR involved 60 Vbeta and 13 Jbeta primers. Only in-frame clones appear in the TCRdb table, and some are missing; sequencing was by immunoSEQ multiplex PCR. The sample lists approximately 190,000 clones, around 84% occurring once. Sequencing input: PBMCs. Source of these receptors: a man between 35 and 55 years old in good health and CMV-seropositive.

The rearrangement joins TRBV5-4 to TRBJ2-2, with 7 nucleotides matching TRBD1. Germline-derived CDR1 and CDR2 are SGHNT and YYREEE (reference sequence). The CDR3 is made up of 15 amino acids. After removal of 4 bases from V and 5 bases from J, the junction contained 8 bases not matched to a gene. DNA of the CDR3: TGTGCCAGCAGCCGGGACAGCCGTTGGACCGGGGAGCTGTTTTTT. Protein: CASSRDSRWTGELFF.

The chain links TRBV9 to TRBJ1-4; maybe TRBD1 (5 bases). The germline CDR1 and CDR2 sequences are SGDLS and YYNGEE. Trimming cost V 6 bases and J 6 bases, with 21 bases left between them. The CDR3 totals 16 residues. The CDR3: CASTAPGGIGDEKLFF. For the CDR3, the DNA is TGTGCCAGCACCGCCCCGGGGGGAATAGGGGATGAAAAACTGTTTTTT.

V is TRBV7-2 and J is TRBJ2-7; 9 positions match TRBD1. CDR1 is SGHTA, CDR2 FQGNSA, per germline. V trimming: 3 bases; J trimming: 2 bases; junction bases outside the gene matches: 8. CDR3 length equals 16 residues. The CDR3: CASSFLQGAPPYEQYF. In DNA form, the CDR3 reads TGTGCCAGCAGCTTCCTACAGGGGGCTCCTCCCTACGAGCAGTACTTC. Using reference TRBV7-2 and TRBJ2-7 for the parts outside the CDR3, the full variable domain is GAGVSQSPSNKVTEKGKDVELRCDPISGHTALYWYRQSLGQGLEFLIYFQGNSAPDKSGLPSDRFSAERTGGSVSTLTIQRTQQEDSAVYLCASSFLQGAPPYEQYFGPGTRLTVT.

The chain joins TRBV27 to TRBJ2-7; 8 positions match TRBD1. The CDR3 spans 13 residues. V was clipped by 4 bases and J by 3 bases; unmatched bases: 2. Germline values: CDR1 MNHEY, CDR2 SMNVEV (reference sequence). The CDR3 region has the DNA TGTGCCAGCAGTTCAGGGGGCGGCTACGAGCAGTACTTC. This codes for CASSSGGGYEQYF.

The rearrangement links TRBV10-3 to TRBJ2-2; D is possibly TRBD1 (6 bases). Germline lookup yields CDR1 ENHRY and CDR2 SYGVKD. This CDR3 contains 13 residues. Trimming cost V 8 bases and J 6 bases, with 13 bases left between them. This chain's CDR3 is CAIGPDRPGELFF. DNA of the CDR3: TGTGCCATCGGTCCGGACAGACCCGGGGAGCTGTTTTTT.

This chain's CDR3 is CASSVAPGSENEQFF. The DNA of the CDR3 is TGTGCCAGCAGCGTAGCTCCCGGGAGTGAGAATGAGCAGTTCTTC. This chain links TRBV9 with TRBJ2-1; D is perhaps TRBD2 (6 bases). V lost 0 bases to trimming and J lost 7 bases, with 14 bases between them. The length of the CDR3 is 15 residues. Per the germline V gene, CDR1 is SGDLS and CDR2 is YYNGEE.

With respect to this clone: The same CDR3 also results from other DNA sequences found in this sample. The chain recombines TRBV19 with TRBJ1-5; no firm D call. Germline CDR1 LNHDA, CDR2 SQIVND (reference sequence). The CDR3 spans 16 residues. V lost 1 base, J lost 0 bases, and 10 bases lay in between. DNA for the CDR3: TGTGCCAGTAGTATAGGGCCCGGGAGTAGCAATCAGCCCCAGCATTTT. Translated, it gives CASSIGPGSSNQPQHF. Based on the CDR3 plus reference TRBV19 and TRBJ1-5, the full variable domain is DGGITQSPKYLFRKEGQNVTLSCEQNLNHDAMYWYRQDPGQGLRLIYYSQIVNDFQKGDIAEGYSVSREKKESFPLTVTSAQKNPTAFYLCASSIGPGSSNQPQHFGDGTRLSIL.

V is TRBV29-1 and J is TRBJ1-1; 8 bases fit TRBD1. This CDR3 spans 16 amino acids. Trimming cost V 6 bases and J 4 bases; bases outside gene matches: 16. Germline assignment: CDR1 SQVTM and CDR2 ANQGSEA. The CDR3 sequence: CSVDSGQGEIGTEAFF. The CDR3 nucleotides read TGCAGCGTAGACTCAGGACAGGGCGAAATTGGCACTGAAGCTTTCTTT.

The count of this clone is one. The chain links TRBV11-3 to TRBJ2-1; 7 nucleotides line up with TRBD2. Trimming at V came to 3 bases and at J to 4 bases, leaving 6 bases not matched to a gene. Germline CDR1 SGHNT, CDR2 YENEEA. The CDR3 extends over 15 amino acids. CDR3 DNA sequence: TGTGCCAGCAGCTTCACTAGCGAGATGTACAATGAGCAGTTCTTC. Protein product: CASSFTSEMYNEQFF.

This chain uses TRBV19 with TRBJ1-1, with 8 bases that match TRBD1. The V segment lost 7 bases and the J segment 4 bases; nucleotides outside the gene matches: 5. Germline V gene data show CDR1 as LNHDA and CDR2 as SQIVND (reference sequence). The length of the CDR3 is 13 residues. DNA of the CDR3: TGTGCCAGTAAAACAGGGGGACGCACTGAAGCTTTCTTT. Protein: CASKTGGRTEAFF.

The chain employs TRBV29-1 and TRBJ2-7; tentatively, D is TRBD1 (6 bases). Germline V CDR1 and CDR2: SQVTM, ANQGSEA. This CDR3 region has 11 residues. Trimming took 6 bases from V and 2 from J, leaving 8 bases between them. This chain's CDR3 is CSVGDTYEQYF. In DNA form, the CDR3 reads TGCAGCGTAGGGGACACCTACGAGCAGTACTTC.